Below are 20 T cell receptor beta chains sequenced from a single sample in a study of cytomegalovirus exposure and HLA in healthy donors. PCR used 60 Vbeta primers and 13 Jbeta primers. TCRdb's copy holds only in-frame clones and misses some; the assay was immunoSEQ multiplex PCR. The table has about 70,000 clones, just over 85% seen once. Sample: PBMCs. The receptors shown here come from a woman in her 30s in good health and CMV-seronegative.

This clone was counted a single time. The V and J genes are TRBV12-5 and TRBJ2-1; D may be TRBD1 (6 bases). Per germline, CDR1 LGHNT and CDR2 FRNRAP. The CDR3 consists of 17 residues. V lost 1 base and J 0 bases, leaving 13 bases between the germline ends. The CDR3 reads CASGLATQGSSYNEQFF. The CDR3 DNA follows: TGTGCTAGTGGTTTGGCTACCCAGGGGAGCTCCTACAATGAGCAGTTCTTC. Filled out from reference TRBV12-5 and TRBJ2-1, the complete variable domain reads DARVTQTPRHKVTEMGQEVTMRCQPILGHNTVFWYRQTMMQGLELLAYFRNRAPLDDSGMPKDRFSAEMPDATLATLKIQPSEPRDSAVYFCASGLATQGSSYNEQFFGPGTRLTVL.

The chain has TRBV19 and TRBJ2-7, with 8 bases that match TRBD1. Germline V gene lookup returns CDR1 LNHDA and CDR2 SQIVND (reference sequence). The CDR3 is 15 residues long. Germline trimming cut 3 bases from V and 0 bases from J; bases unmatched to any gene: 4. CDR3 region: CASSIMGQASYEQYF. The CDR3 DNA reads TGTGCCAGTAGTATCATGGGACAGGCCTCCTACGAGCAGTACTTC.

The chain recombines TRBV25-1 with TRBJ2-7; the match to TRBD1 covers 10 bases. Germline CDR1 and CDR2: MGHDK and SYGVNS. The CDR3 is made up of 14 amino acids. V shed 2 bases and J 5 bases; nucleotides not matched to a gene: 3. CDR3 coding DNA: TGTGCCAGCAGTGAAGACAGGGGGCAGGACGAGCAGTACTTC. As protein: CASSEDRGQDEQYF.

This sequence joins TRBV2 and TRBJ2-7, with 7 bases that match TRBD2. There are 12 residues in the CDR3. J gave up 7 bases and V 11 bases, and 11 bases lay outside the gene matches. Germline CDR1 reads SNHLY; CDR2 reads FYNNEI. The CDR3: CAASSGRGEQYF. The CDR3 DNA reads TGTGCCGCGTCTAGCGGTCGTGGGGAGCAGTACTTC.

V and J are TRBV19 and TRBJ1-5; 7 bases are a match to TRBD1. V dropped 5 bases and J dropped 4; count of bases not matched to a gene: 2. The CDR3 consists of 13 residues. The V gene's germline CDR1 is LNHDA and CDR2 SQIVND (reference sequence). In DNA form, the CDR3 reads TGTGCCAGTAGTTCGACAGGGAATCAGCCCCAGCATTTT. It encodes CASSSTGNQPQHF. Variable domain in full (rest from reference TRBV19 and TRBJ1-5): DGGITQSPKYLFRKEGQNVTLSCEQNLNHDAMYWYRQDPGQGLRLIYYSQIVNDFQKGDIAEGYSVSREKKESFPLTVTSAQKNPTAFYLCASSSTGNQPQHFGDGTRLSIL.

A single count supports this clone. The J gene is TRBJ2-7, the V gene TRBV10-1; 7 bases fit TRBD2. The CDR3 is made up of 14 amino acids. The trim removed 9 bases at V and 0 bases at J, leaving 8 bases unmatched. CDR1 and CDR2 from the germline V gene are WNHNN and SYGVQD (reference sequence). The CDR3 region has the DNA TGCGCCAGTGGCCCAGCGGGGAGCTCCTACGAGCAGTACTTC. Amino acid sequence: CASGPAGSSYEQYF.

This clone was detected once. The gene calls are TRBV7-2 and TRBJ2-1; 10 bases align to TRBD2. J lost 1 base, V lost 5 bases, and 2 bases had no gene match. Germline-derived CDR1 and CDR2 are SGHTA and FQGNSA. CDR3 length equals 15 residues. CDR3 in DNA: TGTGCCAGCAGCGTGACTAGCGGGTCCTACAATGAGCAGTTCTTC. Translated, it gives CASSVTSGSYNEQFF. Together with reference TRBV7-2 and TRBJ2-1, the CDR3 gives the full variable domain: GAGVSQSPSNKVTEKGKDVELRCDPISGHTALYWYRQSLGQGLEFLIYFQGNSAPDKSGLPSDRFSAERTGGSVSTLTIQRTQQEDSAVYLCASSVTSGSYNEQFFGPGTRLTVL.

The V call is TRBV9, the J call TRBJ1-1; D is possibly TRBD1 (6 bases). The CDR3 runs to 15 residues. The V and J ends lost 0 bases and 4 bases respectively, with 13 bases between them. Germline V gives CDR1 SGDLS, CDR2 YYNGEE. CDR3: CASSVVTGIATEAFF. CDR3 nucleotides: TGTGCCAGCAGCGTAGTCACAGGGATAGCCACTGAAGCTTTCTTT.

V is TRBV18 and J is TRBJ2-2; 10 nucleotides line up with TRBD1. V was pared by 3 bases and J by 6 bases, with 7 bases of the junction left unmatched. The CDR3 runs 16 residues. CDR1 is KGHSH and CDR2 is LQKENI in the germline V gene. In DNA, the CDR3 is TGTGCCAGCTCACCGCCCGGACAGGGGGTTGCCGGGGAGCTGTTTTTT. It yields the protein CASSPPGQGVAGELFF.

The chain combines TRBV18 with TRBJ1-1; 8 bases are shared with TRBD1. The V segment lost 3 bases and the J segment 4 bases; nucleotides outside the gene matches: 10. The CDR3 spans 16 residues. CDR1 and CDR2 from the germline V gene are KGHSH and LQKENI. CDR3 coding DNA: TGTGCCAGCTCACCTTACCTGGACAGGGACGGCACTGAAGCTTTCTTT. It translates to CASSPYLDRDGTEAFF.

For the CDR3, the DNA is TGTGCCAGCAGCGCCTCCGGGACTTTAACAGGCGGGGAGCTGTTTTTT. This gives the protein CASSASGTLTGGELFF. The rearrangement links TRBV9 to TRBJ2-2, with TRBD2 as a possible D gene (6 bases). The V and J ends lost 3 bases and 7 bases respectively, with 19 bases between them. This CDR3 has 16 amino acids. Germline V CDR1 and CDR2: SGDLS, YYNGEE.

On this clone itself: Other nucleotide sequences in the sample specify the same CDR3. The V gene is TRBV4-1, the J gene TRBJ2-2, with TRBD2 matching 7 bases. With 4 bases clipped from V and 4 bases from J, the junction kept 9 bases outside the gene matches. Germline V gene data show CDR1 as MGHRA and CDR2 as YSYEKL. The CDR3 has 16 amino acids. The CDR3 is CASSRGLVGGTGELFF. In DNA, the CDR3 is TGCGCCAGCAGCCGCGGACTAGTTGGAGGCACCGGGGAGCTGTTTTTT.

V gene TRBV11-1 combines with J gene TRBJ2-7, with D unclear. This CDR3 spans 16 amino acids. V shed 5 bases and J shed 3 bases, with 20 bases lying between them. Looked up from germline, CDR1 is SGHAT and CDR2 is FQDESV (reference sequence). CDR3 bases: TGTGCCAGCAGCCCAACTGGTCGAACAGCCAACTACGAGCAGTACTTC. Protein product: CASSPTGRTANYEQYF.

This chain links TRBV5-6 with TRBJ2-3, with D perhaps TRBD1 (5 bases). V lost 1 base and J 0 bases, leaving 12 bases between the germline ends. Germline V lookup: CDR1 SGHDT, CDR2 YYEEEE. This CDR3 has 16 residues. In nucleotides, the CDR3 is TGTGCCAGCAGCTTGCGGTCAGGGCGGAGCACAGATACGCAGTATTTT. Translation: CASSLRSGRSTDTQYF.

The chain joins TRBV5-8 to TRBJ2-3, with TRBD1 matching over 7 bases. V trimming: 4 bases; J trimming: 5 bases; junction bases outside the gene matches: 13. Germline CDR1 is SGHTS and CDR2 is YDEGEE. The CDR3 consists of 16 residues. The CDR3 nucleotides are TGTGCCAGCAGCCTGAGCTCGGGACAGCTGATAGATACGCAGTATTTT. This codes for CASSLSSGQLIDTQYF.

The chain employs TRBV21-1 and TRBJ2-1; the table's D call, TRBD2, was not checked against the DNA. TRBV21-1 is a pseudogene locus. The CDR3 has 15 residues. CDR3 coding DNA: TGTGCCAGCAGCAGGGGGGTGGATCCCTACAATGAGCAGTTCTTC. It codes for CASSRGVDPYNEQFF.

V is TRBV27 and J is TRBJ2-7, with 7 bases matching TRBD1. CDR1 is MNHEY, CDR2 SMNVEV, per germline (reference sequence). The V and J ends lost 5 bases and 5 bases, in that order; junction bases with no gene match: 9. The CDR3 sequence is 14 residues long. The DNA of the CDR3 is TGTGCCAGCAGTGACCTGACAGGGCTCCACGAGCAGTACTTC. Its protein product is CASSDLTGLHEQYF.

The rearrangement joins TRBV6-4 to TRBJ2-7, with TRBD2 identical over 14 bases. The CDR3 totals 17 residues. The V gene's germline CDR1 is MRHNA and CDR2 SNTAGT. V lost 4 bases to trimming and J lost 5 bases; unmatched junction nucleotides: 10. The CDR3 DNA reads TGTGCCAGCAGTGGCGAAGGGACTAGCGGGAGTATTGACGAGCAGTACTTC. As protein: CASSGEGTSGSIDEQYF.

The chain links TRBV7-9 to TRBJ2-1; the match to TRBD2 covers 11 bases. V was pared by 5 bases and J by 1 base, with 13 bases of the junction left unmatched. Germline assignment: CDR1 SEHNR and CDR2 FQNEAQ (reference sequence). CDR3 length equals 19 residues. CDR3 loop: CASSPRGVAGGRSYNEQFF. CDR3 DNA: TGTGCCAGCAGCCCCCGTGGGGTAGCGGGAGGGCGTTCCTACAATGAGCAGTTCTTC.

This chain connects TRBV10-3 to TRBJ2-1, with D possibly TRBD2 on 6 matching bases. The CDR3 length is 13 residues. The V and J ends lost 4 bases and 5 bases respectively, with 9 bases between them. CDR1 is ENHRY, CDR2 SYGVKD, per germline. The CDR3 spells CAISAGRDNEQFF. CDR3 nucleotide sequence: TGTGCCATCAGTGCCGGGAGAGACAATGAGCAGTTCTTC.